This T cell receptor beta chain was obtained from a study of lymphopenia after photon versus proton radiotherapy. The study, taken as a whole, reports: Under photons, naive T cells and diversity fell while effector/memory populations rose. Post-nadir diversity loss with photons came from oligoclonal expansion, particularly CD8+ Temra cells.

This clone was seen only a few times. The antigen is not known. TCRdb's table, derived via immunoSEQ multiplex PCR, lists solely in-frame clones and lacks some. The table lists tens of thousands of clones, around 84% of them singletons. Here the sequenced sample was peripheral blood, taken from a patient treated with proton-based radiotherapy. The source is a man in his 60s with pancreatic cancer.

This CDR3 is CASSPYPQALSGNTIYF. CDR3 in DNA: TGCGCCAGCAGCCCATACCCGCAGGCACTCTCTGGAAACACCATATATTTT. The chain recombines TRBV4-1 with TRBJ1-3; D is ambiguous. CDR3 size: 17 residues. The V gene lost 4 bases and the J gene lost 0 bases, with 16 bases spanning the gap. Per the germline V gene, CDR1 is MGHRA and CDR2 is YSYEKL.